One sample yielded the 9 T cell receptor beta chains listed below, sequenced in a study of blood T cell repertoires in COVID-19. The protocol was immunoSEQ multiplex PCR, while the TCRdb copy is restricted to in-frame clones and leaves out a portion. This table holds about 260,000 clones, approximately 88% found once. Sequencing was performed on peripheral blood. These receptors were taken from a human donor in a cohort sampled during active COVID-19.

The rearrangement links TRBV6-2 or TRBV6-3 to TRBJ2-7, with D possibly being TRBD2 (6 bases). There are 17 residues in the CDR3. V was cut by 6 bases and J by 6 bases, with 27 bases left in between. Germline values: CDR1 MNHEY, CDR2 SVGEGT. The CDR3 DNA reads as TGTGCCAGCAGCCTACATCGCAGACTAGTGGGTCTTTGCGAGCAGTACTTC. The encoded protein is CASSLHRRLVGLCEQYF.

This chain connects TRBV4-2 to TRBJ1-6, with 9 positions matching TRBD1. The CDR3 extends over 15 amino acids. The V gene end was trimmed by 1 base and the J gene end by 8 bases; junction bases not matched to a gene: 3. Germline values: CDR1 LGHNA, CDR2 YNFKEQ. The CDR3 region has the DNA TGTGCCAGCAGCCAAGTTCGGACAGGGGATTCACCCCTCCACTTT. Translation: CASSQVRTGDSPLHF.

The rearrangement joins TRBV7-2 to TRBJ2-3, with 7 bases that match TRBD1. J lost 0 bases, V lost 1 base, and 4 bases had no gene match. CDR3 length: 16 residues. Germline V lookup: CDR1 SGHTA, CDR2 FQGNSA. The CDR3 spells CASSLVGGASTDTQYF. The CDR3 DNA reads TGTGCCAGCAGCTTAGTAGGGGGCGCTAGCACAGATACGCAGTATTTT.

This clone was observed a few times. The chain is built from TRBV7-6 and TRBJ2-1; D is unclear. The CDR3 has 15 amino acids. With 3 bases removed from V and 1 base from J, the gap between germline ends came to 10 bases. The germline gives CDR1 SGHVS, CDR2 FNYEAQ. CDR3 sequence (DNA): TGTGCCAGCAGCTTGGGCAGGCTATCCTACAATGAGCAGTTCTTC. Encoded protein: CASSLGRLSYNEQFF.

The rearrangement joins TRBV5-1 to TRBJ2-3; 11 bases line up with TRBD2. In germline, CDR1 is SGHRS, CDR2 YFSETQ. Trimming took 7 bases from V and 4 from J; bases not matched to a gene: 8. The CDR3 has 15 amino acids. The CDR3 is CASRTSGFVADTQYF. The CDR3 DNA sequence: TGCGCCAGCCGGACTAGCGGGTTCGTGGCAGATACGCAGTATTTT. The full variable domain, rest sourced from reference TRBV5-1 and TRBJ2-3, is KAGVTQTPRYLIKTRGQQVTLSCSPISGHRSVSWYQQTPGQGLQFLFEYFSETQRNKGNFPGRFSGRQFSNSRSEMNVSTLELGDSALYLCASRTSGFVADTQYFGPGTRLTVL.

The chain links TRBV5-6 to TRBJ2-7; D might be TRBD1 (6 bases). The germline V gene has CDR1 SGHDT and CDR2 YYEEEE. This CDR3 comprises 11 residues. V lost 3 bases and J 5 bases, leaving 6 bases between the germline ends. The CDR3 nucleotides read TGTGCCAGCAGCTGGGACAACGAGCAGTACTTC. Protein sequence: CASSWDNEQYF.

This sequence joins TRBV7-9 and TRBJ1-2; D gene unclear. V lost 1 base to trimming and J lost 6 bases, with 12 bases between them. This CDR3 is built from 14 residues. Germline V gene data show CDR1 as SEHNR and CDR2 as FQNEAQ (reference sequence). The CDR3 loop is CASSLVRVRDGYTF. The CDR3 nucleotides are TGTGCCAGCAGCTTAGTGAGGGTCCGGGATGGCTACACCTTC.

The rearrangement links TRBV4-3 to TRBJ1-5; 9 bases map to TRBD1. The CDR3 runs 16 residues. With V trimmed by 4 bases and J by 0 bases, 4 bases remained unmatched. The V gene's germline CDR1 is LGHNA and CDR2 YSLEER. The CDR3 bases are TGCGCCAGCAGCCCGGGACAGGGTTATAGCAATCAGCCCCAGCATTTT. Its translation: CASSPGQGYSNQPQHF.

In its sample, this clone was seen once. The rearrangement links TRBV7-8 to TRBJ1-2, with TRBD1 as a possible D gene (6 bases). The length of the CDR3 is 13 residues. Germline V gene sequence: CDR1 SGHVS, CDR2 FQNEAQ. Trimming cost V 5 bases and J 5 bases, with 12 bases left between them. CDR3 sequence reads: CASSKTGPYGYTF. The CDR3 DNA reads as TGTGCCAGCAGCAAGACAGGACCTTATGGCTACACCTTC.